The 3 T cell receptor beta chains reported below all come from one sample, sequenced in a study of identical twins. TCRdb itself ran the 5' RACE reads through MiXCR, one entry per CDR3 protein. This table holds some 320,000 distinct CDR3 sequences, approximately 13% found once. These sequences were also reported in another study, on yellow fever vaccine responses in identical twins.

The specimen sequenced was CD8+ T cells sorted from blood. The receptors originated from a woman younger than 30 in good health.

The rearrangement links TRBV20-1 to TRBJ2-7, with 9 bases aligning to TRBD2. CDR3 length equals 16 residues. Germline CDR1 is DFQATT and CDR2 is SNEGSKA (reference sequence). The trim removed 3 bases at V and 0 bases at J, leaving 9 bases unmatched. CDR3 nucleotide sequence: TGCAGTGCTAGGGCCCGTCAGCGGGAGGTCTCCTACGAGCAGTACTTC. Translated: CSARARQREVSYEQYF.

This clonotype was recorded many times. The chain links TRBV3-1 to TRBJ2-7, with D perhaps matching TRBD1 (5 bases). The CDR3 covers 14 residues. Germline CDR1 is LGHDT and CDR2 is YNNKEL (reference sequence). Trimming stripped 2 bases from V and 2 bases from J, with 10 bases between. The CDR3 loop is CASSQQGPTYEQYF. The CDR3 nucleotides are TGTGCCAGCAGCCAACAGGGTCCTACCTACGAGCAGTACTTC.

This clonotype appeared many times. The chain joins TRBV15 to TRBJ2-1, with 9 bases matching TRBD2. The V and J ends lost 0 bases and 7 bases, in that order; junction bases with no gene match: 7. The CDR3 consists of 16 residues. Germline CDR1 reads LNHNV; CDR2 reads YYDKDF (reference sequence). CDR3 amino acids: CATSRDSSGGFNEQFF. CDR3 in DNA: TGTGCCACCAGCAGAGATTCGAGCGGGGGGTTTAATGAGCAGTTCTTC.